The subject of this entry is one TCR beta chain. What it recognizes is unknown. The ends were cut back, 4 bases at V and 5 bases at J, with 14 bases in the middle. The germline CDR1 and CDR2 sequences are LNHDA and SQIVND (reference sequence). The CDR3 covers 14 residues. The data were obtained in a study of cytomegalovirus exposure and HLA in healthy donors. Points from the study as a whole: With high specificity and sensitivity, the classifier reportedly diagnosed cytomegalovirus status.

With 60 Vbeta and 13 Jbeta primers, the PCR was carried out. Produced via immunoSEQ multiplex PCR; TCRdb's table is partial and in-frame only. Of 95,000 to 110,000 clones in the sample, about 80% were seen once. The specimen was PBMCs. The chain employs TRBV19 and TRBJ1-1; perhaps TRBD1 as D (5 bases). This TCR was recovered from a man aged 25 to 45 in good health and CMV-seronegative. CDR3 DNA: TGTGCCAGTAGTACCCCGGCCAAGGGGACTGAAGCTTTCTTT. Residues: CASSTPAKGTEAFF.